This is a list of T cell receptor beta chains from one sample in a study of chemoradiotherapy in HPV16-positive cancers. TCRdb keeps only in-frame clones here, not all; method: immunoSEQ multiplex PCR. The table has tens of thousands of clones, around 67% seen once. This specimen was taken from a patient who underwent chemoradiotherapy. All receptors come from a human donor with HPV-associated anogenital cancer. Both conserved end residues are part of each CDR3. D genes are given only for firm matches. For some rows the clone size is stated as once, few or many, or as a class when expanded; others skip it.

abundance | j_gene | d_gene | v_gene | CDR3nt | CDR3aa
NA | TRBJ1-1 | NA | TRBV28 | TGTGCCAGCAGTCCCGGGGGCGGGCCGAACACTGAAGCTTTCTTT | CASSPGGGPNTEAFF
few | TRBJ2-2 | NA | TRBV4-3 | TGCGCCAGCAGCCTCGGGACCGGGGAGCTGTTTTTT | CASSLGTGELFF
once | TRBJ2-5 | NA | TRBV2 | TGTGCCAGCAGTCCACAGTTCCAAGAGACCCAGTACTTC | CASSPQFQETQYF
NA | TRBJ1-2 | TRBD1 | TRBV5-1 | TGCGCCAGCAGCTGGGGACAGACCTCTGACTATGGCTACACCTTC | CASSWGQTSDYGYTF
once | TRBJ1-4 | NA | TRBV7-9 | TGTGCCAGCAGCTTAGGGAGAAGTAATGAAAAACTGTTTTTT | CASSLGRSNEKLFF
NA | TRBJ1-1 | TRBD1 | TRBV11-2 | TGTGCCAGCAGCCCGATCGACAGGGACTACACTGAAGCTTTCTTT | CASSPIDRDYTEAFF
NA | TRBJ1-2 | TRBD1 | TRBV28 | TGTGCCAGCAGTCGGACAGGGTATGGCTACACCTTC | CASSRTGYGYTF
NA | TRBJ1-1 | NA | TRBV6-1 | TGTGCCAGCAGTCAGGGAGGGGATTTCTCTGAAGCTTTCTTT | CASSQGGDFSEAFF
NA | TRBJ1-2 | NA | TRBV4-1 | TGCGCCAGCAGCCAAGGAGGAGGACCCCTTAGCTATGGCTACACCTTC | CASSQGGGPLSYGYTF
NA | TRBJ1-1 | TRBD1 | TRBV18 | TGTGCCAGCTCACCACCCGGACAGGGGAACACTGAAGCTTTCTTT | CASSPPGQGNTEAFF
once | TRBJ1-1 | NA | TRBV4-3 | TGCGCCAGCAGCCAAGCTCCGAACCCTGAAGCTTTCTTT | CASSQAPNPEAFF
NA | TRBJ2-3 | TRBD1 | TRBV15 | TGTGCCACCAGCAGACAGGGACAGGTTACAGATACGCAGTATTTT | CATSRQGQVTDTQYF
NA | TRBJ2-3 | TRBD2 | TRBV19 | TGTGCCAGTAGTAGGGGGAGGGAGAGCACAGATACGCAGTATTTT | CASSRGRESTDTQYF
few | TRBJ2-5 | NA | TRBV4-3 | TGCGCCAGCAGCCGTGGGGACGGGGACCAAGAGACCCAGTACTTC | CASSRGDGDQETQYF
once | TRBJ2-7 | TRBD2 | TRBV11-3 | TGTGCCAGCAGTGCCGGTACCGGGACTATGGGCTACGAGCAGTACTTC | CASSAGTGTMGYEQYF
NA | TRBJ1-5 | NA | TRBV10-3 | TGTGCCATCAGTGAGTCACTAACCCCTAGCAATCAGCCCCAGCATTTT | CAISESLTPSNQPQHF
NA | TRBJ2-3 | TRBD2 | TRBV7-2 | TGTGCCAGCAGCTTAGTTAGCGGGGGCACAGATACGCAGTATTTT | CASSLVSGGTDTQYF
NA | TRBJ2-3 | NA | TRBV7-9 | TGTGCCAGCAGCTTAGCGCTTCGGGGTCTCAGCACAGATACGCAGTATTTT | CASSLALRGLSTDTQYF
NA | TRBJ1-5 | NA | TRBV12-1 | TGTGCCAGCAGCTTCGGGAGGGTCAATCAGCCCCAGCATTTT | CASSFGRVNQPQHF
NA | TRBJ1-6 | TRBD1 | TRBV13 | TGTGCCAGCAGCATCAGACAGGGGGCGCATTCACCCCTCCACTTT | CASSIRQGAHSPLHF
NA | TRBJ2-1 | NA | TRBV5-1 | TGCGCCAGCACCCGGGTCGATGAGCAGTTCTTC | CASTRVDEQFF
NA | TRBJ1-1 | NA | TRBV30 | TGTGCCTGGAGACTACAGGCCGGGGGTACTGAAGCTTTCTTT | CAWRLQAGGTEAFF
NA | TRBJ2-7 | TRBD1 | TRBV14 | TGTGCCAGCAGCCAAGAGAAGGGGGCGCCTGTCTCCTACGAGCAGTACTTC | CASSQEKGAPVSYEQYF
few | TRBJ2-1 | TRBD1 | TRBV2 | TGTGCCAGCAGGTCCGGGACAGGGAGTGACAATGAGCAGTTCTTC | CASRSGTGSDNEQFF